Presented here are 29 T cell receptor beta chains from one specimen sequenced in a study of glioma-infiltrating T cells. Using RNA template, CDR3s of TCR alpha and beta were amplified with iRepertoire arm-PCR. TCRdb re-derived calls from the multiplex PCR reads in MiXCR, one entry per CDR3 protein. The table has 3,000 to 3,500 distinct CDR3 sequences, around 85% seen once. The specimen sequenced was glioma tissue, nonneoplastic brain tissue, or PBMCs (not recorded which). These receptors were collected from a human donor with low-grade glioma or glioblastoma, undergoing nonglioma brain surgery, or in good health (not recorded which).

About this clonotype: This beta chain is an unintended read in a library built for alpha chains; its size means little. The chain has TRBV19 and TRBJ2-1, with TRBD2 as a possible D gene (5 bases). From germline, CDR1 is LNHDA and CDR2 SQIVND (reference sequence). The CDR3 length is 15 residues. Trimming left V 4 bases short and J 0 bases short, with 10 bases between. The CDR3 DNA follows: TGTGCCAGTAGTAGCGGGTCAACCTCCTACAATGAGCAGTTCTTC. It codes for CASSSGSTSYNEQFF.

On this clonotype itself: Being off target in a library aimed at alpha chains, this beta chain has a size of little meaning. The gene calls are TRBV6-4 and TRBJ2-1; the D is unclear. Trimming left V 5 bases short and J 2 bases short, with 7 bases between. Germline values: CDR1 MRHNA, CDR2 SNTAGT. The CDR3 contains 13 residues. This CDR3 reads CASSLPPYNEQFF. As DNA, the CDR3 is TGTGCCAGCAGTTTACCCCCCTACAATGAGCAGTTCTTC.

On this clonotype itself: This beta chain is an off-target read within a library intended for alpha chains, so its frequency means little. V usage is TRBV15 and J usage is TRBJ2-1; D remains unclear. This CDR3 is built from 12 residues. Germline V gene sequence: CDR1 LNHNV, CDR2 YYDKDF (reference sequence). Trimming removed 6 bases at V and 7 bases at J, with 10 bases between. CDR3 nucleotides: TGTGCCACCAGTGCGGTGGGTAATGAGCAGTTCTTC. Residues: CATSAVGNEQFF.

This clonotype was observed once. As an off-target read in a library built for alpha chains, this beta chain has a frequency of little significance. This chain uses TRBV7-2 with TRBJ2-2; the D is unclear. The V gene's germline CDR1 is SGHTA and CDR2 FQGNSA. Trimming took 8 bases from V and 1 from J, leaving 14 bases between them. The CDR3 is 15 amino acids. CDR3 loop: CASQLRQRNTGELFF. The CDR3 DNA reads as TGTGCCAGCCAACTCAGGCAGCGGAACACCGGGGAGCTGTTTTTT.

Of note for this clonotype: Since no conserved phenylalanine or tryptophan closes the CDR3, a read error is the likely cause. Within a library made for alpha chains, this beta chain is off target, and its count is uninformative. This sequence joins TRBV25-1 and TRBJ2-7; TRBD1 agrees at 9 bases. The CDR3 sequence is 16 residues long. V lost 9 bases to trimming and J lost 2 bases; unmatched junction nucleotides: 14. CDR1 and CDR2 from the germline V gene are MGHDK and SYGVNS. The DNA for the CDR3 is TGTGCCAGTAGTATTAGGTCGGGGACAGGGACCTACGAGCAGTACCTC. It translates to CASSIRSGTGTYEQYL.

In the case of this clonotype: This beta chain slipped into a library made for alpha chains as a stray read, so its size is not meaningful. This chain links TRBV27 with TRBJ2-1; D not resolved. This CDR3 has 17 amino acids. Per germline, CDR1 MNHEY and CDR2 SMNVEV (reference sequence). With 1 base removed from V and 6 bases from J, the gap between germline ends came to 19 bases. The CDR3 DNA reads TGTGCCAGCAGTTTATATCTTGAGACCGGTATCCCCAATGAGCAGTTCTTC. It codes for CASSLYLETGIPNEQFF.

For this clonotype: For a library built for alpha chains, this beta chain is a stray read; little rests on its size. This chain links TRBV3-1 with TRBJ2-3; unclear D gene. From germline, CDR1 is LGHDT and CDR2 YNNKEL (reference sequence). The ends were cut back, 2 bases at V and 6 bases at J, with 3 bases in the middle. CDR3 length equals 11 residues. The DNA for the CDR3 is TGTGCCAGCAGCCAATCCGATACGCAGTATTTT. Its protein is CASSQSDTQYF.

This clonotype was seen only once. This beta chain was picked up by a library intended for alpha chains and is off target, so its count carries little meaning. The gene calls are TRBV7-6 and TRBJ2-7; D possibly matches TRBD1 or TRBD2 (6 bases each). V was shortened by 1 base and J by 1 base, with 14 bases between the two germline ends. From germline, CDR1 is SGHVS and CDR2 FNYEAQ. This CDR3 comprises 16 residues. As DNA, the CDR3 is TGTGCCAGCAGCTTAGGGTCGGGGGCGCAATCCTACGAGCAGTACTTC. Translated: CASSLGSGAQSYEQYF.

Turning to this clonotype: The library was built for alpha chains, so this beta chain is an off-target read and its size means little. CDR3 sequence reads: CASILSGGTEAFF. DNA of the CDR3: TGTGCCAGCATTCTCAGCGGAGGGACTGAAGCTTTCTTT. The chain has TRBV27 and TRBJ1-1, with unresolved D. The V gene's germline CDR1 is MNHEY and CDR2 SMNVEV (reference sequence). This CDR3 comprises 13 residues. V was clipped by 7 bases and J by 5 bases, with 14 bases between them.

For this clonotype: The library was designed around alpha chains, so this beta chain is a stray read whose abundance carries little weight. This sequence joins TRBV27 and TRBJ2-1; TRBD2 matches at 10 bases. There are 18 residues in the CDR3. The ends lost 4 bases at V and 8 bases at J; junction bases unmatched: 17. Germline CDR1 is MNHEY and CDR2 is SMNVEV (reference sequence). The CDR3 here is CASSSLPLTSGIDYEQFF. The CDR3 DNA follows: TGTGCCAGCAGTTCCCTACCCCTCACTAGCGGGATTGACTATGAGCAGTTCTTC.

About this clonotype: A library made for alpha chains picked up this beta chain off target, so its size means little. The DNA of the CDR3 is TGTGCCAGCAGTGAAGCGAATTGGAGGAACACAGATACGCAGTATTTT. This encodes CASSEANWRNTDTQYF. J is TRBJ2-3 and V is TRBV6-1; tentatively, D is TRBD2 (5 bases). Trimming pared 0 bases from V and 2 bases from J, leaving 12 bases between. This CDR3 comprises 16 residues. CDR1 and CDR2 from the germline V gene are MNHNS and SASEGT.

Comments on this clonotype: In a library made to pick up alpha chains, this beta chain is a stray read with a size that means little. This rearrangement joins TRBV25-1 to TRBJ1-4; D unclear. This CDR3 comprises 15 residues. Germline CDR1 reads MGHDK; CDR2 reads SYGVNS. V lost 2 bases and J 7 bases, leaving 14 bases between the germline ends. The CDR3 loop reads CASSEPGSRVEKLFF. In DNA form, the CDR3 reads TGTGCCAGCAGTGAACCGGGGAGTCGAGTTGAAAAACTGTTTTTT. The whole variable domain, remainder taken from reference TRBV25-1 and TRBJ1-4, is EADIYQTPRYLVIGTGKKITLECSQTMGHDKMYWYQQDPGMELHLIHYSYGVNSTEKGDLSSESTVSRIRTEHFPLTLESARPSHTSQYLCASSEPGSRVEKLFFGSGTQLSVL.

Of note for this clonotype: This beta chain slipped into a library made for alpha chains as a stray read, so its size is not meaningful. The rearrangement links TRBV28 to TRBJ1-1; D call uncertain. Trimming took off 2 bases at V and 0 bases at J, with 4 bases between the two ends. CDR1 is MDHEN, CDR2 SYDVKM, per germline. The CDR3 loop spans 13 amino acids. The CDR3 sequence is CASSLQVNTEAFF. DNA of the CDR3: TGTGCCAGCAGTTTACAGGTGAACACTGAAGCTTTCTTT.

Concerning this clonotype itself: This beta chain was picked up by a library intended for alpha chains and is off target, so its count carries little meaning. The rearrangement uses TRBV4-1 and TRBJ2-1; 12 bases align to TRBD1. Trimming cost V 1 base and J 5 bases; bases outside gene matches: 6. Germline values: CDR1 MGHRA, CDR2 YSYEKL. The CDR3 extends over 17 amino acids. The CDR3 DNA follows: TGCGCCAGCAGCCAAGCCGGGACAGGGGGCATCAACAATGAGCAGTTCTTC. This encodes CASSQAGTGGINNEQFF.

Comment on this clonotype: This beta chain appears as a stray read in a library generated for alpha chains; its size is not informative. The gene calls are TRBV20-1 and TRBJ2-1; unclear D gene. From germline, CDR1 is DFQATT and CDR2 SNEGSKA (reference sequence). This CDR3 spans 13 amino acids. The V end was cut by 0 bases, the J end by 9 bases, with 12 bases between. The CDR3 loop is CSARDHRSSEQFF. For the CDR3, the DNA is TGCAGTGCTAGAGACCATAGGAGCAGTGAGCAGTTCTTC.

This clonotype rates as large. This beta chain represents an off-target read in a library built for alpha chains; its size is of limited meaning. The gene calls are TRBV28 and TRBJ2-7; D ambiguous. There are 13 residues in the CDR3. The germline gives CDR1 MDHEN, CDR2 SYDVKM. Deletions cut 2 bases from V and 4 bases from J, with 9 bases between. DNA of the CDR3: TGTGCCAGCAGTTTAGGTATAGGGTACGAGCAGTACTTC. Translation gives CASSLGIGYEQYF.

Of note for this clonotype: The library was designed around alpha chains, so this beta chain is a stray read whose abundance carries little weight. The V call is TRBV4-2, the J call TRBJ2-1; TRBD1 matches 9 bases. The germline V gene has CDR1 LGHNA and CDR2 YNFKEQ. This CDR3 has 16 amino acids. The V segment lost 4 bases and the J segment 6 bases; nucleotides outside the gene matches: 10. The CDR3 region is CASSLSRDRVGNEQFF. The DNA of the CDR3 is TGTGCCAGCAGCCTAAGCCGGGACAGGGTAGGCAATGAGCAGTTCTTC.

On this clonotype itself: The library was prepared for alpha chains; this beta chain is a stray read, so its frequency means little. This chain joins TRBV27 and TRBJ1-6; D is possibly TRBD1 (6 bases). The germline CDR1 and CDR2 sequences are MNHEY and SMNVEV (reference sequence). This CDR3 is built from 16 residues. The V and J ends lost 7 bases and 6 bases respectively, with 19 bases between them. The CDR3 DNA reads TGTGCCAGCACCCTATCTGGGCAGGGGAGTAATTCACCCCTCCACTTT. It codes for CASTLSGQGSNSPLHF.

Details on this clonotype: This beta chain lies outside the target of a library built for alpha chains; its clone size means little. The V gene is TRBV15, the J gene TRBJ2-7; the D gene is possibly TRBD2 (5 bases). Trimming took off 0 bases at V and 3 bases at J, with 9 bases between the two ends. The CDR3 is 14 residues long. Germline CDR1 and CDR2: LNHNV and YYDKDF (reference sequence). Here the CDR3 DNA reads TGTGCCACCAGCAGAGATCTCGGGGTCTACGAGCAGTACTTC. It yields the protein CATSRDLGVYEQYF.

This clonotype was counted only a few times. This beta chain was picked up by a library intended for alpha chains and is off target, so its count carries little meaning. The rearrangement joins TRBV27 to TRBJ1-1; 7 nucleotides line up with TRBD1. The trim removed 7 bases at V and 4 bases at J, leaving 6 bases unmatched. CDR3 length: 13 amino acids. Germline values: CDR1 MNHEY, CDR2 SMNVEV (reference sequence). The CDR3 is CASNQYRGTEAFF. CDR3 bases: TGTGCCAGCAACCAATACAGGGGCACTGAAGCTTTCTTT.

A word on this clonotype: This beta chain was picked up by a library intended for alpha chains and is off target, so its count carries little meaning. DNA of the CDR3: TGTGCCAGCAGGCGACAGGGGGCTGGGAACACTGAAGCTTTCTTT. This gives the protein CASRRQGAGNTEAFF. The chain is built from TRBV6-1 and TRBJ1-1; 10 nucleotides match TRBD1. Germline CDR1 reads MNHNS; CDR2 reads SASEGT. The CDR3 extends over 15 amino acids. With V trimmed by 6 bases and J by 1 base, 5 bases remained unmatched.

Only a few counts were recorded for this clonotype. This beta chain slipped into a library made for alpha chains as a stray read, so its size is not meaningful. The V gene is TRBV30, the J gene TRBJ2-3, with a tentative D call TRBD2 (5 bases). Germline V gene data show CDR1 as GTSNPN and CDR2 as SVGIG (reference sequence). The CDR3 sequence is 14 residues long. Trimming shortened V by 4 bases and J by 2 bases, and 13 bases separated the two germline ends. The CDR3 sequence: CAWTLAYYTDTQYF. The CDR3 nucleotides read TGTGCCTGGACTTTAGCGTATTACACAGATACGCAGTATTTT.

Details on this clonotype: The library was prepared for alpha chains; this beta chain is a stray read, so its frequency means little. This chain links TRBV20-1 with TRBJ1-5, with 8 bases aligning to TRBD1. Germline V CDR1 and CDR2: DFQATT, SNEGSKA (reference sequence). The CDR3 runs 13 residues. V dropped 3 bases and J dropped 5; count of bases not matched to a gene: 3. The CDR3 loop reads CSARPTGDQPQHF. As DNA, the CDR3 is TGCAGTGCTAGGCCGACAGGGGATCAGCCCCAGCATTTT.

About this clonotype itself: A library prepared for alpha chains yielded this beta chain as an off-target read; its size is of little meaning. CDR3 sequence: CASSFRQGGNYEQYF. In nucleotides, the CDR3 is TGTGCCAGCAGTTTCCGACAGGGGGGAAACTACGAGCAGTACTTC. The rearrangement uses TRBV28 and TRBJ2-7; TRBD1 matches at 9 bases. The CDR3 spans 15 residues. J was trimmed by 3 bases and V by 3 bases; bases with no gene match: 6. Germline CDR1 and CDR2: MDHEN and SYDVKM. Looking up the rest from reference TRBV28 and TRBJ2-7 gives the full variable domain: DVKVTQSSRYLVKRTGEKVFLECVQDMDHENMFWYRQDPGLGLRLIYFSYDVKMKEKGDIPEGYSVSREKKERFSLILESASTNQTSMYLCASSFRQGGNYEQYFGPGTRLTVT.

As regards this clonotype: This beta chain represents an off-target read in a library built for alpha chains; its size is of limited meaning. The chain carries TRBV7-2 and TRBJ2-3; D is unclear. Trimming left V 2 bases short and J 5 bases short, with 5 bases between. This CDR3 comprises 12 residues. Germline CDR1 reads SGHTA; CDR2 reads FQGNSA. The CDR3 sequence is CASSLFGDTQYF. Here the CDR3 DNA reads TGTGCCAGCAGCTTATTTGGAGATACGCAGTATTTT. Variable domain in full (rest from reference TRBV7-2 and TRBJ2-3): GAGVSQSPSNKVTEKGKDVELRCDPISGHTALYWYRQSLGQGLEFLIYFQGNSAPDKSGLPSDRFSAERTGGSVSTLTIQRTQQEDSAVYLCASSLFGDTQYFGPGTRLTVL.

Note on this clonotype: In a library made to pick up alpha chains, this beta chain is a stray read with a size that means little. The J gene is TRBJ2-1, the V gene TRBV14; 10 bases agree with TRBD2. The germline gives CDR1 SGHDN, CDR2 FVKESK. Trimming removed 4 bases from V and 15 bases from J; junction bases left unmatched: 12. CDR3 length: 14 residues. CDR3 in DNA: TGTGCCAGCAGCCCAAACCCACTAGCGGGAAATGGGTTCTTC. Its translation: CASSPNPLAGNGFF.

Turning to this clonotype: Within a library made for alpha chains, this beta chain is off target, and its count is uninformative. CDR3 in amino acids: CSASTHRSYGYTF. The CDR3 region has the DNA TGCAGTGCTAGTACCCACCGCTCCTATGGCTACACCTTC. The chain uses TRBV20-1 and TRBJ1-2; D remains unclear. The CDR3 runs 13 residues. The V end was cut by 3 bases, the J end by 4 bases, with 12 bases between. The germline V gene encodes CDR1 DFQATT and CDR2 SNEGSKA (reference sequence).

About this clonotype itself: With the library built for alpha chains, this beta chain is off target and its frequency is not meaningful. The rearrangement joins TRBV7-3 to TRBJ2-2, with D possibly matching TRBD1 (5 bases). CDR1 and CDR2 (germline): SGHTA, FQGTGA. The CDR3 is made up of 13 amino acids. With 5 bases removed from V and 6 bases from J, the gap between germline ends came to 10 bases. As DNA, the CDR3 is TGTGCCAGCAGCCAGGGTGGGCCCGGGGAGCTGTTTTTT. Protein: CASSQGGPGELFF. Filled out from reference TRBV7-3 and TRBJ2-2, the complete variable domain reads GAGVSQTPSNKVTEKGKYVELRCDPISGHTALYWYRQSLGQGPEFLIYFQGTGAADDSGLPNDRFFAVRPEGSVSTLKIQRTERGDSAVYLCASSQGGPGELFFGEGSRLTVL.

Worth noting for this clonotype: The library was designed around alpha chains, so this beta chain is a stray read whose abundance carries little weight. The genes are TRBV7-2 and TRBJ2-5; D not certain. The CDR3 sequence is 13 residues long. Germline V gives CDR1 SGHTA, CDR2 FQGNSA. V was trimmed by 5 bases and J by 5 bases, leaving 12 bases between them. The CDR3 DNA reads TGTGCCAGCAGCGCCAGTACTTGGGAGACCCAGTACTTC. As protein: CASSASTWETQYF.